One and the same sample provided the 15 T cell receptor beta chains below, sequenced in a study of early T cells in non-severe SARS-CoV-2 infection. TCRdb ran MiXCR on the 5' RACE reads and lists one entry per CDR3 protein. The sample lists 65,000 to 80,000 distinct CDR3 sequences, about 13% occurring once. The sequenced sample was whole blood. Receptors were obtained from an adult who was a healthcare worker with PCR-confirmed SARS-CoV-2 infection or an uninfected control (not recorded which).

This clonotype appeared many times. This rearrangement joins TRBV4-3 to TRBJ2-1; D is undetermined. V lost 0 bases, J lost 5 bases, and 20 bases lay in between. CDR3 length: 18 amino acids. Germline V gene data show CDR1 as LGHNA and CDR2 as YSLEER. This CDR3 reads CASSQDDESPNTNNEQFF. The CDR3 DNA reads as TGCGCCAGCAGCCAAGATGATGAATCCCCCAATACTAACAATGAGCAGTTCTTC.

This clonotype has a count of ten or more. The V call is TRBV11-3, the J call TRBJ2-1; 10 nucleotides match TRBD2. V was pared by 5 bases and J by 1 base, with 2 bases of the junction left unmatched. The CDR3 totals 15 residues. Germline V gene lookup returns CDR1 SGHNT and CDR2 YENEEA. CDR3 protein: CASSVAGGSYNEQFF. CDR3 bases: TGTGCCAGCAGCGTAGCGGGAGGTTCCTACAATGAGCAGTTCTTC.

The CDR3 DNA reads as TGTGCCAGCCACGGACTGACCCAAGAGACCCAGTACTTC. Translated, it gives CASHGLTQETQYF. V is TRBV6-2 or TRBV6-3 and J is TRBJ2-5; D might be TRBD2 (5 bases). The CDR3 loop spans 13 amino acids. Trimming took off 8 bases at V and 1 base at J, with 11 bases between the two ends. Per germline, CDR1 MNHEY and CDR2 SVGEGT.

This clonotype has at least ten counts. V is TRBV3-1 and J is TRBJ2-1; 11 nucleotides agree with TRBD2. The CDR3 contains 15 residues. Germline loops: CDR1 LGHDT, CDR2 YNNKEL (reference sequence). With 4 bases clipped from V and 3 bases from J, the junction kept 2 bases outside the gene matches. In DNA, the CDR3 is TGTGCCAGCAGCCGAACTAGCGGGGGCTACAATGAGCAGTTCTTC. Amino acids: CASSRTSGGYNEQFF.

There are a few counts of this clonotype. The J gene is TRBJ2-5, the V gene TRBV12-3 or TRBV12-4; D is unclear. CDR3 size: 11 residues. V was pared by 3 bases and J by 4 bases, with 3 bases between. CDR3 protein: CASSFTETQYF. The CDR3 region has the DNA TGTGCCAGCAGTTTCACAGAGACCCAGTACTTC.

In its sample, this clonotype was seen many times. The chain couples TRBV27 to TRBJ2-3; 7 bases align to TRBD2. This CDR3 is 14 amino acids long. The germline V gene encodes CDR1 MNHEY and CDR2 SMNVEV (reference sequence). The ends lost 3 bases at V and 4 bases at J; junction bases unmatched: 4. CDR3 coding DNA: TGTGCCAGCAGTTTTGGGGGGGGGGCAGATACGCAGTATTTT. Protein product: CASSFGGGADTQYF.

The chain recombines TRBV12-3 or TRBV12-4 with TRBJ2-2; D gene uncertain. CDR3 length: 11 amino acids. Trimming cost V 8 bases and J 9 bases, with 10 bases left between them. CDR3 sequence (DNA): TGTGCCAGCTCCGCCTACCGGGAGCTGTTTTTT. Translated, it gives CASSAYRELFF.

This clonotype was observed at least ten times. The chain couples TRBV27 to TRBJ1-5, with D possibly being TRBD1 (6 bases). Germline lookup yields CDR1 MNHEY and CDR2 SMNVEV (reference sequence). Trimming pared 1 base from V and 0 bases from J, leaving 7 bases between. The CDR3 extends over 15 amino acids. The CDR3 DNA follows: TGTGCCAGCAGTTTATACAGGGCTAGCAATCAGCCCCAGCATTTT. This gives the protein CASSLYRASNQPQHF.

This clonotype was observed a handful of times. This chain connects TRBV29-1 to TRBJ1-1, with D hard to call. Germline CDR1 is SQVTM and CDR2 is ANQGSEA. Trimming pared 8 bases from V and 1 base from J, leaving 23 bases between. The CDR3 contains 16 residues. Here the CDR3 reads CSPHKSLRAENTEAFF. The DNA for the CDR3 is TGCAGCCCCCACAAGAGCTTGAGGGCCGAGAACACTGAAGCTTTCTTT.

The chain is built from TRBV5-1 and TRBJ1-1; D perhaps matches TRBD1 (5 bases). Trimming cost V 7 bases and J 8 bases, with 18 bases left between them. The CDR3 covers 13 residues. Germline-derived CDR1 and CDR2 are SGHRS and YFSETQ. The CDR3 protein is CASRPGPAAEAFF. CDR3 DNA: TGCGCCAGCCGACCGGGACCGGCTGCCGAAGCTTTCTTT. Using reference TRBV5-1 and TRBJ1-1 for the parts outside the CDR3, the full variable domain is KAGVTQTPRYLIKTRGQQVTLSCSPISGHRSVSWYQQTPGQGLQFLFEYFSETQRNKGNFPGRFSGRQFSNSRSEMNVSTLELGDSALYLCASRPGPAAEAFFGQGTRLTVV.

This clonotype has ten or more counts. Its ends do not fully match the called genes, so a read error is possible. The chain employs TRBV6-2 or TRBV6-3 and TRBJ1-2, with D uncertain. The germline gives CDR1 MNHEY, CDR2 SVGEGT. The CDR3 runs 16 residues. CDR3: CVPARVRTANNYGYTF. The CDR3 coding sequence is TGCGTGCCAGCCAGAGTTAGAACAGCGAATAACTATGGCTACACCTTC.

This clonotype was recorded many times. The chain has TRBV6-1 and TRBJ2-7, with a tentative D call TRBD1 (5 bases). Germline CDR1 is MNHNS and CDR2 is SASEGT. This CDR3 region has 15 residues. V was shortened by 1 base and J by 5 bases, with 15 bases between the two germline ends. CDR3 in amino acids: CASSEVGGTQDEQYF. The CDR3 DNA sequence: TGTGCCAGCAGTGAAGTTGGCGGCACACAGGACGAGCAGTACTTC.

This clonotype was recorded a few times. The chain employs TRBV6-1 and TRBJ2-7, with D maybe TRBD1 (6 bases). V shed 6 bases and J shed 2 bases, with 14 bases lying between them. Germline CDR1 and CDR2: MNHNS and SASEGT. The CDR3 is made up of 14 amino acids. In DNA form, the CDR3 reads TGTGCCAGCAGCGGTACAGGGAGTCCCTACGAGCAGTACTTC. As protein: CASSGTGSPYEQYF.

The chain links TRBV9 to TRBJ2-2, with 7 bases matching TRBD1. The CDR3 length is 14 residues. Germline CDR1 reads SGDLS; CDR2 reads YYNGEE. With V trimmed by 9 bases and J by 3 bases, 8 bases remained unmatched. The CDR3 loop reads CATCKGADTGELFF. The CDR3 nucleotides are TGTGCCACCTGTAAGGGGGCCGACACCGGGGAGCTGTTTTTT. Looking up the rest from reference TRBV9 and TRBJ2-2 gives the full variable domain: DSGVTQTPKHLITATGQRVTLRCSPRSGDLSVYWYQQSLDQGLQFLIQYYNGEERAKGNILERFSAQQFPDLHSELNLSSLELGDSALYFCATCKGADTGELFFGEGSRLTVL.

This clonotype occurred many times. This chain joins TRBV18 and TRBJ1-5; D is perhaps TRBD1 (5 bases). Germline V gene lookup returns CDR1 KGHSH and CDR2 LQKENI. CDR3 length: 15 residues. Trimming removed 1 base at V and 1 base at J, with 8 bases between. In nucleotides, the CDR3 is TGTGCCAGCTCACCACAAGGGGCGAGCAATCAGCCCCAGCATTTT. Protein: CASSPQGASNQPQHF.